The rows below give T cell receptor beta chains drawn from one sample of a study of beta chain features in type 1 diabetes. The table came from immunoSEQ multiplex PCR; TCRdb's copy has only in-frame clones and leaves some out. The table has more than 300,000 clones, about 15% seen once. The specimen was naive CD4+ T cells from blood. These receptors were collected from a woman younger than 35 in good health. The CDR3 runs from the conserved cysteine through the conserved F or W. Fields, in order: D gene, V gene, J gene, clone size, CDR3 protein, CDR3 DNA. D genes are given only for firm matches. Clone sizes are given selectively: once, few, many, or a class where the clone is expanded.

>TRBD2|TRBV4-2|TRBJ2-1|.
CASSQGFASGSVSYNEQFF
TGTGCCAGCAGCCAAGGTTTCGCTAGCGGGAGTGTATCCTACAATGAGCAGTTCTTC
>TRBD1|TRBV7-3|TRBJ2-7|few
CASSLGAGGFYEQYF
TGTGCCAGCAGCTTAGGTGCAGGGGGATTCTACGAGCAGTACTTC
>.|TRBV29-1|TRBJ1-4|few
CSVLFSGEYEKLFF
TGCAGCGTTTTATTCTCAGGGGAATATGAAAAACTGTTTTTT
>TRBD1|TRBV30|TRBJ1-2|few
CAWSFFGGGFDGYTF
TGTGCCTGGAGTTTTTTCGGAGGGGGCTTTGATGGCTACACCTTC
>TRBD2|TRBV18|TRBJ2-1|few
CASSPIGTSGRYNEQFF
TGTGCCAGCTCACCTATAGGGACTAGCGGGAGATACAATGAGCAGTTCTTC
>TRBD1|TRBV28|TRBJ2-1|.
CASSASGTGTYNEQFF
TGTGCCAGCAGTGCCTCCGGGACAGGGACATACAATGAGCAGTTCTTC
>.|TRBV2|TRBJ1-1|.
CASSPRVGNTEAFF
TGTGCCAGCAGTCCCAGGGTGGGGAACACTGAAGCTTTCTTT
>TRBD2|TRBV29-1|TRBJ2-1|few
CSVGLAGGYNEQFF
TGCAGCGTGGGACTAGCGGGAGGGTACAATGAGCAGTTCTTC
>.|TRBV29-1|TRBJ2-7|.
CSVEDWLTYEQYF
TGCAGCGTTGAAGATTGGCTCACCTACGAGCAGTACTTC
>TRBD1|TRBV29-1|TRBJ2-1|few
CSVEWDRGSYEQFF
TGCAGCGTTGAATGGGACAGGGGGTCATATGAGCAGTTCTTC
>.|TRBV5-4|TRBJ2-6|.
CASSLALPGANVLTF
TGTGCCAGCAGCTTGGCCCTCCCCGGGGCCAACGTCCTGACTTTC
>TRBD1|TRBV19|TRBJ2-7|few
CASSTAGGNEQYF
TGTGCCAGTAGTACGGCAGGGGGAAACGAGCAGTACTTC
>TRBD2|TRBV7-9|TRBJ2-1|few
CASSLAGLVLVNEQFF
TGTGCCAGCAGCTTAGCCGGACTAGTATTGGTCAATGAGCAGTTCTTC
>TRBD1|TRBV6-5|TRBJ2-5|few
CASSLSGTGRETQYF
TGTGCCAGCAGTTTATCCGGGACAGGCAGGGAGACCCAGTACTTC
>.|TRBV28|TRBJ1-2|.
CASATSYGYTF
TGTGCCAGCGCTACTAGCTATGGCTACACCTTC
>TRBD2|TRBV4-2|TRBJ2-1|.
CASSSTPGLAGNEQFF
TGTGCCAGCAGCTCGACGCCGGGACTAGCGGGTAATGAGCAGTTCTTC
>TRBD1|TRBV6-1|TRBJ1-1|.
CASSLGQLNTEAFF
TGTGCCAGCAGTCTGGGACAGTTGAACACTGAAGCTTTCTTT
>TRBD1|TRBV6-6|TRBJ2-7|few
CASSSGTGSYEQYF
TGTGCCAGCAGTTCCGGGACAGGGTCGTACGAGCAGTACTTC
>TRBD1|TRBV30|TRBJ1-3|.
CACILGQGASSGNTIYF
TGTGCCTGCATTCTGGGACAGGGGGCTTCCTCTGGAAACACCATATATTTT
>TRBD1|TRBV27|TRBJ1-1|.
CASSSDRAYKRNTEAFF
TGTGCCAGCAGTTCCGACAGGGCGTACAAACGGAACACTGAAGCTTTCTTT
>.|TRBV6-6|TRBJ1-5|few
CASSRDINQPQHF
TGTGCCAGCAGCCGAGACATCAATCAGCCCCAGCATTTT
>TRBD2|TRBV28|TRBJ2-1|few
CASSLPSAGGSNEQFF
TGTGCCAGCAGTTTACCATCGGCGGGAGGGAGCAATGAGCAGTTCTTC
>.|TRBV2|TRBJ2-7|.
CASRVEAAYEQYF
TGTGCCAGCAGGGTAGAGGCAGCCTACGAGCAGTACTTC
>.|TRBV29-1|TRBJ1-1|few
CSVASGNNEAFF
TGCAGCGTTGCCTCAGGGAACAATGAAGCTTTCTTT
>.|TRBV4-1|TRBJ2-1|.
CASSQDRGVEQFF
TGCGCCAGCAGCCAAGACCGCGGGGTTGAGCAGTTCTTC
>TRBD2|TRBV11-2|TRBJ2-3|.
CASAPAGGPTQYF
TGTGCCAGCGCCCCAGCGGGAGGGCCTACGCAGTATTTT
>TRBD2|TRBV2|TRBJ2-1|few
CASSFSGRGYNEQFF
TGTGCCAGCAGTTTTAGCGGGAGAGGGTACAATGAGCAGTTCTTC
>TRBD2|TRBV9|TRBJ2-3|.
CASSVAGGQNTDTQYF
TGTGCCAGCAGCGTAGCGGGAGGGCAAAATACAGATACGCAGTATTTT
>TRBD1|TRBV28|TRBJ2-7|few
CASSSGQGSSYEQYF
TGTGCCAGCAGTTCGGGACAGGGGAGCTCCTACGAGCAGTACTTC
>TRBD1|TRBV5-1|TRBJ2-3|.
CASSPDRATDTQYF
TGCGCCAGCAGTCCGGACAGGGCAACAGATACGCAGTATTTT
>TRBD2|TRBV29-1|TRBJ2-7|.
CSTRRLAGPYEQYF
TGCAGCACCCGGCGACTAGCGGGGCCTTACGAGCAGTACTTC
>.|TRBV6-5|TRBJ1-2|.
CASSYYPVVTDYGYTF
TGTGCCAGCAGTTACTACCCCGTAGTAACGGACTATGGCTACACCTTC
>.|TRBV4-1|TRBJ2-7|.
CASSPLERGTYEQYF
TGCGCCAGCAGCCCCCTCGAAAGGGGGACCTACGAGCAGTACTTC
>TRBD1|TRBV30|TRBJ2-2|.
CAWRHRGTGELFF
TGTGCCTGGAGACACAGGGGCACCGGGGAGCTGTTTTTT
>TRBD1|TRBV28|TRBJ2-7|few
CASSLFGTGSSYEQYF
TGTGCCAGCAGTTTATTCGGGACAGGGAGCTCCTACGAGCAGTACTTC
>.|TRBV7-9|TRBJ1-1|few
CASSYEVNTEAFF
TGTGCCAGCAGCTACGAGGTGAACACTGAAGCTTTCTTT
>TRBD2|TRBV27|TRBJ2-1|.
CASSPRTSGAYNEQFF
TGTGCCAGCAGTCCCCGGACTAGCGGGGCATACAATGAGCAGTTCTTC
>TRBD1|TRBV28|TRBJ2-3|.
CASSLTGGAVTDTQYF
TGTGCCAGCAGTTTAACAGGGGGAGCCGTCACAGATACGCAGTATTTT
>.|TRBV21-1|TRBJ2-2|.
CASSPDRVLITGELFF
TGTGCCAGCAGCCCGGACAGGGTTTTAATCACCGGGGAGCTGTTTTTT
>TRBD1|TRBV27|TRBJ1-2|once
CASSADRGRTYGYTF
TGTGCCAGCAGTGCGGACAGGGGGCGCACCTATGGCTACACCTTC
>.|TRBV19|TRBJ1-5|few
CASSTDLGNQPQHF
TGTGCCAGTAGTACGGACTTAGGCAATCAGCCCCAGCATTTT
>.|TRBV25-1|TRBJ2-7|few
CASSDLRGSSYEQYF
TGTGCCAGCAGTGATTTGAGGGGGAGCTCCTACGAGCAGTACTTC
>.|TRBV5-4|TRBJ2-7|.
CASSFHGGSYEQYF
TGTGCCAGCAGCTTTCACGGGGGCTCCTACGAGCAGTACTTC
>TRBD2|TRBV9|TRBJ2-7|.
CASSVAVAGPSYEQYF
TGTGCCAGCAGCGTAGCGGTAGCGGGGCCTTCCTACGAGCAGTACTTC
>TRBD1|TRBV4-3|TRBJ2-7|.
CASSQRQGAYEQYF
TGCGCCAGCAGCCAACGACAGGGGGCCTACGAGCAGTACTTC
>TRBD2|TRBV28|TRBJ2-5|.
CASRRLAVETQYF
TGTGCCAGCAGGCGACTAGCCGTGGAGACCCAGTACTTC
>TRBD2|TRBV10-3|TRBJ2-1|.
CAISIGTSGNEQFF
TGTGCCATCAGTATCGGGACTAGCGGAAATGAGCAGTTCTTC
>.|TRBV25-1|TRBJ2-3|few
CASSEGSLSTDTQYF
TGTGCCAGCAGTGAAGGCAGTCTCAGCACAGATACGCAGTATTTT
>TRBD2|TRBV25-1|TRBJ2-1|.
CASSAVAGSPYNEQFF
TGTGCCAGCAGTGCCGTAGCGGGATCGCCCTACAATGAGCAGTTCTTC
>TRBD2|TRBV30|TRBJ2-5|few
CARGGTLNTETQYF
TGTGCCCGGGGGGGCACCCTGAACACGGAGACCCAGTACTTC
>TRBD2|TRBV5-1|TRBJ2-1|few
CASSPGLAGVDNEQFF
TGCGCCAGCAGTCCCGGCCTAGCGGGAGTTGACAATGAGCAGTTCTTC
>.|TRBV2|TRBJ2-3|few
CASRSSWYRTDTQYF
TGTGCCAGCAGGAGTAGCTGGTATCGCACAGATACGCAGTATTTT
>.|TRBV30|TRBJ2-7|.
CAWSQTYEQYF
TGTGCCTGGAGTCAGACCTACGAGCAGTACTTC
>.|TRBV6-5|TRBJ1-2|.
CASSRPPQGYYGYTF
TGTGCCAGCAGTCGCCCCCCACAGGGATACTATGGCTACACCTTC
>TRBD2|TRBV18|TRBJ2-7|few
CASSPRGSGSDEQYF
TGTGCCAGCTCACCCCGGGGTAGCGGGAGTGACGAGCAGTACTTC
>.|TRBV2|TRBJ1-1|few
CASLGGGGTEAFF
TGTGCCAGCCTTGGGGGAGGAGGGACTGAAGCTTTCTTT
>.|TRBV5-1|TRBJ1-5|.
CASSLGGDQPQHF
TGCGCCAGCAGCTTGGGCGGGGATCAGCCCCAGCATTTT
>TRBD2|TRBV7-2|TRBJ2-1|few
CASSPRLANNEQFF
TGTGCCAGCAGCCCACGACTAGCGAACAATGAGCAGTTCTTC
>.|TRBV4-2|TRBJ1-1|.
CASSQEEVRAEAFF
TGTGCCAGCAGCCAAGAGGAGGTGCGCGCTGAAGCTTTCTTT
>TRBD1|TRBV30|TRBJ1-5|.
CAWSVQTGVQPQHF
TGTGCCTGGAGTGTACAGACAGGGGTTCAGCCCCAGCATTTT